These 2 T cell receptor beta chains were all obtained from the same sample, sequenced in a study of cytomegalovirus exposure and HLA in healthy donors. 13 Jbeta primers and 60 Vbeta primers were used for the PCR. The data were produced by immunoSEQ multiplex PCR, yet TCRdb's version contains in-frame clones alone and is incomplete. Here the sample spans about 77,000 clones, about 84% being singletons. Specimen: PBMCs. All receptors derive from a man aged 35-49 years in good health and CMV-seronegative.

The CDR3 DNA reads TGCGCCAGCGGTAGAGGGTTTAACTATGGCTACACCTTC. As protein: CASGRGFNYGYTF. The chain has TRBV5-1 and TRBJ1-2; D gene ambiguous. V was pared by 7 bases and J by 1 base, with 11 bases between. Germline lookup yields CDR1 SGHRS and CDR2 YFSETQ. This CDR3 spans 13 amino acids.

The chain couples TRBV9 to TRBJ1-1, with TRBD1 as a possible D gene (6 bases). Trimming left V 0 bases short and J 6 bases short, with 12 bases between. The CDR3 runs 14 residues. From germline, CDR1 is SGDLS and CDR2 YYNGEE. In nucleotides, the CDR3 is TGTGCCAGCAGCGTAGAAGGGGGTATCGCTGAAGCTTTCTTT. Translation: CASSVEGGIAEAFF.